Shown below are 20 T cell receptor beta chains from a single sample sequenced in a study of CD8 T cells in ankylosing spondylitis. Each CDR3 protein gets one entry after TCRdb re-called the 5' RACE reads with MiXCR. The sample has about 280,000 distinct CDR3 sequences, 20% seen once. The sample was blood, either unsorted or a sorted T cell fraction (not recorded which). The origin of the receptors is a male donor with ankylosing spondylitis or in good health (not recorded which).

V gene TRBV6-5 combines with J gene TRBJ2-1; 8 bases are a match to TRBD2. The CDR3 contains 18 residues. V trimming: 2 bases; J trimming: 3 bases; junction bases outside the gene matches: 12. CDR1 is MNHEY and CDR2 is SVGAGI in the germline V gene. The CDR3 region is CASSYGAQAGVVYNEQFF. The CDR3 nucleotides are TGTGCCAGCAGTTACGGGGCCCAAGCGGGAGTCGTCTACAATGAGCAGTTCTTC.

This clonotype was detected once. This sequence joins TRBV4-2 and TRBJ2-2; D uncertain. Per the germline V gene, CDR1 is LGHNA and CDR2 is YNFKEQ. The CDR3 has 13 amino acids. With 4 bases removed from V and 7 bases from J, the gap between germline ends came to 10 bases. The CDR3, as DNA: TGTGCCAGCAGCCGACGGCTCCTCGGGGAGCTGTTTTTT. This sequence encodes CASSRRLLGELFF.

This clonotype was counted a few times. The rearrangement uses TRBV28 and TRBJ2-5, with D possibly being TRBD1 (6 bases). CDR3 length: 12 amino acids. Trimming took 7 bases from V and 6 from J, leaving 12 bases between them. Per the germline V gene, CDR1 is MDHEN and CDR2 is SYDVKM. The CDR3 is CASNTGLQTQYF. In DNA, the CDR3 is TGTGCCAGCAATACAGGGTTGCAGACCCAGTACTTC.

This clonotype was seen a handful of times. The chain uses TRBV5-6 and TRBJ1-1, with D unresolved. CDR1 and CDR2 from the germline V gene are SGHDT and YYEEEE. CDR3 length equals 15 residues. The V end lost 5 bases, the J end lost 4 bases, and 18 bases lay between the germline ends. The CDR3 here is CASRHGLGSGTEAFF. The CDR3 nucleotides read TGTGCCAGCAGGCACGGGTTGGGTTCGGGCACTGAAGCTTTCTTT.

V is TRBV20-1 and J is TRBJ2-5; possible D gene TRBD2, 6 bases. V lost 1 base, J lost 3 bases, and 9 bases lay in between. CDR1 and CDR2 from the germline V gene are DFQATT and SNEGSKA (reference sequence). This CDR3 spans 13 amino acids. CDR3 bases: TGCAGTGCTAGAGGACTAGTTGAAGAGACCCAGTACTTC. Translated: CSARGLVEETQYF.

This clonotype was recorded a few times. V and J are TRBV7-2 and TRBJ2-7, with D unclear. Germline V gene data show CDR1 as SGHTA and CDR2 as FQGNSA. The CDR3 consists of 13 residues. V dropped 3 bases and J dropped 0 bases, with 6 bases sitting between them. In nucleotides, the CDR3 is TGTGCCAGCAGCTTCGGGCCCTCCTACGAGCAGTACGTC. It codes for CASSFGPSYEQYV.

CDR3 sequence (DNA): TGTGCCAGCAGCATTACCGGGACAGCCTCTGGGGCCAACGTCCTGACTTTC. This encodes CASSITGTASGANVLTF. The chain uses TRBV7-2 and TRBJ2-6, with 7 nucleotides matching TRBD1. The V segment lost 5 bases and the J segment 0 bases; nucleotides outside the gene matches: 7. CDR3 length: 17 residues. Germline CDR1 reads SGHTA; CDR2 reads FQGNSA.

The V gene is TRBV6-2 or TRBV6-3, the J gene TRBJ2-1; no firm D call. The CDR3 loop spans 17 amino acids. The germline gives CDR1 MNHEY, CDR2 SVGEGT. V lost 7 bases and J lost 0, with 19 bases in between. Written as DNA, the CDR3 is TGTGCCAGCACATACCGACCGACGTCGCCCTCCTACAATGAGCAGTTCTTC. This gives the protein CASTYRPTSPSYNEQFF.

This clonotype was seen more than once but under ten times. V is TRBV27 and J is TRBJ1-5; TRBD1 agrees at 7 bases. The CDR3 is 14 amino acids. The V gene's germline CDR1 is MNHEY and CDR2 SMNVEV (reference sequence). V lost 5 bases and J lost 0; bases outside the gene matches: 1. CDR3 in amino acids: CASSQGGSNQPQHF. In DNA, the CDR3 is TGTGCCAGCAGTCAGGGGGGTAGCAATCAGCCCCAGCATTTT.

The chain uses TRBV24-1 and TRBJ1-1; a weak D match, TRBD1 (5 bases). Germline V gene data show CDR1 as KGHDR and CDR2 as SFDVKD. V was shortened by 3 bases and J by 1 base, with 5 bases between the two germline ends. The CDR3 extends over 13 amino acids. This CDR3 reads CATSDDRNTEAFF. CDR3 nucleotide sequence: TGTGCCACCAGTGATGACAGGAACACTGAAGCTTTCTTT.

This clonotype was detected many times. The V call is TRBV12-3 or TRBV12-4, the J call TRBJ2-3; 11 nucleotides agree with TRBD1. The CDR3 runs 13 residues. Trimming took 4 bases from V and 9 from J; bases not matched to a gene: 3. The CDR3 bases are TGTGCCAGCAGTTGGGGACAGGGGGGAACGCAGTATTTT. It is translated as CASSWGQGGTQYF.

This clonotype was recorded a few times. The V gene is TRBV10-3, the J gene TRBJ2-1; no reliable D call. V gave up 4 bases and J gave up 4 bases, with 5 bases separating them. Germline V gene lookup returns CDR1 ENHRY and CDR2 SYGVKD. CDR3 length equals 12 residues. The CDR3 region is CAISGPYNEQFF. CDR3 DNA: TGTGCCATCAGTGGACCTTACAATGAGCAGTTCTTC.

The V and J genes are TRBV11-2 and TRBJ2-3; 8 bases align to TRBD1. The V and J ends lost 5 bases and 0 bases, in that order; junction bases with no gene match: 4. The CDR3 sequence is 15 residues long. CDR1 SGHAT and CDR2 FQNNGV come from the germline V gene. In nucleotides, the CDR3 is TGTGCCAGCAGCCCTTGGACAGGGAGCACAGATACGCAGTATTTT. Its protein is CASSPWTGSTDTQYF.

The chain has TRBV6-2 or TRBV6-3 and TRBJ2-1, with TRBD2 matching over 9 bases. Germline V CDR1 and CDR2: MNHEY, SVGEGT. V shed 4 bases, J shed 16 bases, and the junction held 14 bases outside the gene matches. The CDR3 is 14 residues long. The CDR3 DNA reads as TGTGCCAGCAGTTCCGTGGGCGGGAGGGCCCAGGATTTCTTC. Translated: CASSSVGGRAQDFF.

This clonotype was observed a handful of times. The chain uses TRBV9 and TRBJ2-5; TRBD1 matches 12 bases. With V trimmed by 3 bases and J by 4 bases, 1 base remained unmatched. The length of the CDR3 is 14 residues. The germline gives CDR1 SGDLS, CDR2 YYNGEE. CDR3 residues: CASSGDRGRETQYF. The CDR3 nucleotides are TGTGCCAGCAGCGGGGACAGGGGGCGAGAGACCCAGTACTTC.

The rearrangement joins TRBV25-1 to TRBJ1-2, with TRBD1 matching 11 bases. V was clipped by 3 bases and J by 4 bases; unmatched bases: 4. The CDR3 is 15 amino acids. Germline assignment: CDR1 MGHDK and CDR2 SYGVNS. CDR3 amino acids: CASSDRDRGSYGYTF. DNA for the CDR3: TGTGCCAGCAGTGATAGGGACAGGGGGTCCTATGGCTACACCTTC.

At least ten counts were recorded for this clonotype. The chain combines TRBV9 with TRBJ2-1, with 8 bases that match TRBD1. J gave up 8 bases and V 2 bases, and 12 bases lay outside the gene matches. The CDR3 has 16 residues. Germline CDR1 is SGDLS and CDR2 is YYNGEE. The CDR3 here is CASSVDPGQAYDEQFF. The CDR3 region has the DNA TGTGCCAGCAGCGTGGATCCGGGACAGGCTTATGATGAGCAGTTCTTC.

This clonotype occurred many times. The rearrangement uses TRBV20-1 and TRBJ2-1; 9 bases are shared with TRBD2. V dropped 3 bases and J dropped 0; count of bases not matched to a gene: 0. The CDR3 runs 14 residues. Per germline, CDR1 DFQATT and CDR2 SNEGSKA (reference sequence). The CDR3: CSASSGSSYNEQFF. The CDR3 DNA reads as TGCAGTGCTAGTAGCGGGAGCTCCTACAATGAGCAGTTCTTC.

The V gene is TRBV6-1, the J gene TRBJ1-1; no firm D call. The CDR3 is 13 residues long. Germline CDR1 and CDR2: MNHNS and SASEGT. Trimming stripped 7 bases from V and 3 bases from J, with 12 bases between. The CDR3 loop reads CASTPGEDTEAFF. As DNA, the CDR3 is TGTGCCAGCACCCCGGGTGAGGACACTGAAGCTTTCTTT.

A note on this clonotype: This sequence may be a read error, since a much larger clone differs from it by one base. The V call is TRBV12-3 or TRBV12-4, the J call TRBJ1-4; D ambiguous. The CDR3 length is 13 residues. The CDR3 nucleotides read TGTGCCAGCAGTTCGCCGGGGAATGAAAAACTGCTTTTT. Protein: CASSSPGNEKLLF.